These 31 T cell receptor beta chains were all obtained from the same sample, sequenced in a study of T cells in women clearing cervical HPV infection (dated by TCRdb to 2016 to 2018). Receptor amplification or capture employed the immunoSEQ multiplex PCR assay. TCRdb took this table from immuneACCESS and kept in-frame rearrangements with V and J called. Such tables lack part of the clones; where checked against another copy, unresolved V genes explain under half of the gap, and the rest is unexplained. For this sample, the table gives fewer than 35,000 clones. Around 6.8% of the sample rests with the top ten. Material for sequencing was blood buffy coat. The receptors here all came from a woman aged 18-70 years with a cervical HPV16 infection that either progressed to CIN3+ or cleared (not recorded which).

Comment on this clone: The CDR3 goes on 3 residues after the read ends, and that part is filled in from the germline J gene. This chain links TRBV5-1 with TRBJ2-3; 14 bases align to TRBD2. The length of the CDR3 is 18 residues. V shed 1 base, J shed 3 bases, and the junction held 7 bases outside the gene matches. Looked up from germline, CDR1 is SGHRS and CDR2 is YFSETQ. This chain's CDR3 is CASSLSGLAGDTTDTQYF. CDR3 bases read: TGCGCCAGCAGCTTGTCGGGACTAGCGGGAGATACTACAGATACG. The complete variable domain, with remaining parts taken from reference TRBV5-1 and TRBJ2-3, reads KAGVTQTPRYLIKTRGQQVTLSCSPISGHRSVSWYQQTPGQGLQFLFEYFSETQRNKGNFPGRFSGRQFSNSRSEMNVSTLELGDSALYLCASSLSGLAGDTTDTQYFGPGTRLTVL.

Comment on this clone: Read data end 3 residues before the CDR3 end; the end is taken from the germline J gene. V and J are TRBV7-2 and TRBJ2-7, with D perhaps TRBD2 (5 bases). Trimming cost V 0 bases and J 4 bases, with 22 bases left between them. The germline V gene encodes CDR1 SGHTA and CDR2 FQGNSA. The CDR3 has 18 residues. The CDR3 sequence: CASSLAPLSSGGAYEQYF. The CDR3 bases that were read are TGTGCCAGCAGCTTAGCTCCTCTCTCCAGCGGAGGAGCATACGAG. Using reference TRBV7-2 and TRBJ2-7 for the parts outside the CDR3, the full variable domain is GAGVSQSPSNKVTEKGKDVELRCDPISGHTALYWYRQSLGQGLEFLIYFQGNSAPDKSGLPSDRFSAERTGGSVSTLTIQRTQQEDSAVYLCASSLAPLSSGGAYEQYFGPGTRLTVT.

About this clone: The read terminates 3 residues before the CDR3 end, so the remaining end is supplied by the germline J gene. This chain connects TRBV12-3 or TRBV12-4 to TRBJ2-7, with a tentative D call TRBD1 (6 bases). The CDR3 loop spans 13 amino acids. Trimming pared 2 bases from V and 6 bases from J, leaving 11 bases between. The CDR3 DNA, read in part, is TGTGCCAGCAGTTTAAACAGGGATGGCGAG. Translated, it gives CASSLNRDGE. The whole CDR3 sequence reads CASSLNRDGEQYF.

On this clone: The read terminates 3 residues before the CDR3 end, so the remaining end is supplied by the germline J gene. Distinct nucleotide sequences in the sample also encode this CDR3. The chain carries TRBV7-3 and TRBJ1-1, with unresolved D. Trimming shortened V by 1 base and J by 1 base, and 4 bases separated the two germline ends. Germline V gene data show CDR1 as SGHTA and CDR2 as FQGTGA. This CDR3 contains 13 residues. The CDR3 bases that were read are TGTGCCAGCAGCTTAAACAGGAACACTGAA. Translating gives CASSLNRNTE. Given in full, the CDR3 is CASSLNRNTEAFF.

By frequency, this clone registers medium-sized. Read data end 3 residues before the CDR3 end; the end is taken from the germline J gene. J is TRBJ1-1 and V is TRBV6-2 or TRBV6-3; no clear D. V lost 1 base, J lost 3 bases, and 9 bases lay in between. The CDR3 is 14 amino acids. Per the germline V gene, CDR1 is MNHEY and CDR2 is SVGEGT. The covered CDR3 bases are TGTGCCAGCAGTTACTTAGCCGCTGACACTGAA. As protein: CASSYLAADTE. The full CDR3 reads CASSYLAADTEAFF.

A word on this clone: The read halts 3 residues ahead of the CDR3 end, with the missing end drawn from the germline J gene. J is TRBJ2-1 and V is TRBV18; D gene unclear. With 0 bases removed from V and 1 base from J, the gap between germline ends came to 10 bases. Per germline, CDR1 KGHSH and CDR2 LQKENI. This CDR3 has 16 amino acids. Here the CDR3 reads CASSPPLSWSYNEQFF. The covered CDR3 bases are TGTGCCAGCTCACCACCACTGTCTTGGTCCTACAATGAG.

As to this clone: The CDR3 is cut off 3 residues early in the read; its end comes from the germline J gene. This chain links TRBV11-3 with TRBJ2-1; 9 nucleotides match TRBD2. Germline lookup yields CDR1 SGHNT and CDR2 YENEEA. V lost 1 base to trimming and J lost 6 bases; unmatched junction nucleotides: 4. The CDR3 spans 15 residues. The covered CDR3 bases are TGTGCCAGCAGCTTAGGGCTTAGCGGGAGCAATGAG. This codes for CASSLGLSGSNE. The full CDR3 sequence reads CASSLGLSGSNEQFF.

In the case of this clone: Read data end 3 residues before the CDR3 end; the end is taken from the germline J gene. The rearrangement links TRBV7-6 to TRBJ2-5; TRBD2 agrees at 11 bases. Per the germline V gene, CDR1 is SGHVS and CDR2 is FNYEAQ. The CDR3 runs to 15 residues. J gave up 4 bases and V 5 bases, and 6 bases lay outside the gene matches. CDR3 region: CASSVSGGATETQYF. The covered CDR3 bases are TGTGCCAGCAGCGTTAGCGGGGGGGCCACAGAGACC.

Partial CDR3 DNA: TGTGCCATCAGACCCCGGGGGGCGAGCACTGAA. This translates into CAIRPRGASTE. The full CDR3 is CAIRPRGASTEAFF. J is TRBJ1-1 and V is TRBV10-3; D perhaps matches TRBD1 (6 bases). The CDR3 end is not reached by the read, which stops 3 residues before it; the germline J gene fills it in. V was shortened by 6 bases and J by 4 bases, with 15 bases between the two germline ends. CDR3 size: 14 residues. The germline CDR1 and CDR2 sequences are ENHRY and SYGVKD.

Of note for this clone: The read terminates 3 residues ahead of where the CDR3 ends, so the germline J gene completes it. The V and J genes are TRBV20-1 and TRBJ2-1, with 10 bases fitting TRBD2. V lost 5 bases and J lost 8; bases outside the gene matches: 6. Germline V gene lookup returns CDR1 DFQATT and CDR2 SNEGSKA (reference sequence). CDR3 length: 13 amino acids. The CDR3: CSAYLAGEHEQFF. CDR3 DNA, as far as it was read: TGCAGTGCTTATCTAGCGGGGGAGCATGAG.

Note on this clone: The observed sequence ends 3 residues before the CDR3 terminus, with the missing tail filled in from the germline J gene. The genes are TRBV2 and TRBJ2-2; D gene uncertain. Germline V gives CDR1 SNHLY, CDR2 FYNNEI. The CDR3 contains 14 residues. CDR3 DNA (partial): TGTGCCAGCAGTGAGGCTACAGCTAATGAAAAG. Translating gives CASSEATANEK. The whole CDR3 protein is CASSEATANEKLFF.

On this clone itself: The read ends 3 residues early relative to the CDR3; the germline J gene fills the gap. The chain joins TRBV7-2 to TRBJ2-1; 7 bases are shared with TRBD1. Germline lookup yields CDR1 SGHTA and CDR2 FQGNSA. CDR3 length: 15 amino acids. The ends lost 8 bases at V and 4 bases at J; junction bases unmatched: 11. Partial CDR3 DNA: TGTGCCAGCCTAAAACTAGGACAGGCGTACAATGAG. This gives the protein CASLKLGQAYNE. The CDR3 reads in full as CASLKLGQAYNEQFF.

Comments on this clone: The read halts 3 residues ahead of the CDR3 end, with the missing end drawn from the germline J gene. The rearrangement links TRBV20-1 to TRBJ1-1; tentative D call: TRBD1 (5 bases). CDR1 and CDR2 from the germline V gene are DFQATT and SNEGSKA (reference sequence). With 2 bases removed from V and 6 bases from J, the gap between germline ends came to 16 bases. The CDR3 spans 14 residues. CDR3 bases read: TGCAGTGCTAGAAGGTCCGGGGGGACCGCTGAA. Translation gives CSARRSGGTAE. The full CDR3 protein is CSARRSGGTAEAFF.

For this clone: With the read ending 3 residues before the CDR3 end, the germline J gene is used to fill in that end. The gene calls are TRBV20-1 and TRBJ2-5; 7 bases match TRBD1. CDR3 size: 11 residues. Per germline, CDR1 DFQATT and CDR2 SNEGSKA (reference sequence). The trim removed 5 bases at V and 3 bases at J, leaving 0 bases unmatched. The covered CDR3 bases are TGCAGTGCTGACAGGGAAGAGACC. It codes for CSADREET. In full, the CDR3 reads CSADREETQYF.

To note about this clone: The CDR3 end lies 3 residues beyond the end of the read and is filled in from the germline J gene. The J gene is TRBJ2-1, the V gene TRBV6-1, with a tentative D call TRBD1 (6 bases). Per germline, CDR1 MNHNS and CDR2 SASEGT. This CDR3 comprises 15 residues. Trimming left V 3 bases short and J 2 bases short, with 11 bases between. CDR3 DNA, as far as it was read: TGTGCCAGCAGTGATCCCGGGACAACCTACAATGAG. Its protein product is CASSDPGTTYNE. In full, the CDR3 is CASSDPGTTYNEQFF.

On this clone: With the read ending 3 residues before the CDR3 end, the germline J gene is used to fill in that end. The chain links TRBV7-8 to TRBJ2-1, with no clear D. There are 13 residues in the CDR3. V lost 2 bases, J lost 8 bases, and 10 bases lay in between. The germline gives CDR1 SGHVS, CDR2 FQNEAQ. CDR3 residues: CASSLTYGYEQFF. The sequenced CDR3 bases are TGTGCCAGCAGCTTAACGTACGGTTATGAG.

As concerns this clone: Sequencing ends 3 residues short of the CDR3 end; the germline J gene provides the rest. The gene calls are TRBV7-9 and TRBJ2-4; 8 nucleotides align to TRBD2. The CDR3 is 14 amino acids. Germline loops: CDR1 SEHNR, CDR2 FQNEAQ (reference sequence). The sequenced part of the CDR3 DNA is TGTGCCAGCAGCCCTCCGGAGAAACGGGGGGGT. Its translation is CASSPPEKRGG. The complete CDR3 protein is CASSPPEKRGGQYF.

About this clone: The CDR3 extends 3 residues past the end of the read, so its final part is completed from the germline J gene. The chain recombines TRBV7-3 with TRBJ2-3, with TRBD1 as a possible D gene (5 bases). This CDR3 spans 13 amino acids. Germline CDR1 is SGHTA and CDR2 is FQGTGA. Incomplete CDR3 DNA: TGTGCCAGCAGCCGGATAACAGGAGAGACG. The encoded protein is CASSRITGET. The whole CDR3 is CASSRITGETQYF.

Comment on this clone: The CDR3 is cut off 3 residues early in the read; its end comes from the germline J gene. This chain links TRBV5-1 with TRBJ1-2, with D uncertain. This CDR3 is built from 15 residues. Germline lookup yields CDR1 SGHRS and CDR2 YFSETQ. The CDR3 reads CASSLYSGGLYDYTF. The part of the CDR3 DNA that was read is TGCGCCAGCAGCTTGTATTCAGGAGGGCTCTACGAC.

Notes on this clone: The sequence runs out 3 residues before the end of the CDR3; the remainder is reconstructed from the germline J gene. J is TRBJ1-5 and V is TRBV20-1, with D possibly matching TRBD1 (5 bases). V dropped 6 bases and J dropped 2 bases, with 14 bases sitting between them. CDR3 length: 14 amino acids. Looked up from germline, CDR1 is DFQATT and CDR2 is SNEGSKA (reference sequence). CDR3 in amino acids: CSAPRGGGNQPQHF. CDR3 DNA, as far as it was read: TGCAGTGCCCCTAGGGGAGGTGGCAATCAGCCC.

Here the CDR3 reads CASSRGNEQYF. Incomplete CDR3 DNA: TGTGCCAGCAGCAGGGGGAACGAG. The rearrangement uses TRBV2 and TRBJ2-7; TRBD1 matches at 7 bases. The sequence runs out 3 residues before the end of the CDR3; the remainder is reconstructed from the germline J gene. The CDR3 has 11 residues. Germline values: CDR1 SNHLY, CDR2 FYNNEI. J lost 5 bases, V lost 6 bases, and 1 base had no gene match.

Concerning this clone: The read gets to within 3 residues of the CDR3 end, and the germline J gene fills in the rest. This chain joins TRBV30 and TRBJ2-5; 9 bases agree with TRBD1. V was pared by 3 bases and J by 4 bases, with 6 bases of the junction left unmatched. The CDR3 runs to 14 residues. The germline CDR1 and CDR2 sequences are GTSNPN and SVGIG (reference sequence). The CDR3 loop reads CAWSTGGGGETQYF. Partial CDR3 DNA: TGTGCCTGGAGCACAGGGGGCGGAGGAGAGACC.

With respect to this clone: The read halts 3 residues ahead of the CDR3 end, with the missing end drawn from the germline J gene. The chain is built from TRBV29-1 and TRBJ2-4, with 7 bases lining up with TRBD1. The CDR3 runs 16 residues. Germline V gives CDR1 SQVTM, CDR2 ANQGSEA. V was pared by 7 bases and J by 0 bases, with 12 bases of the junction left unmatched. The CDR3 DNA, read in part, is TGCAGCGCCTGCCACGGACAGGCACTAGCCAAAAACATT. The encoded protein is CSACHGQALAKNI. The whole CDR3 protein reads CSACHGQALAKNIQYF.

Worth noting for this clone: The sequenced fragment ends 3 residues before the CDR3 boundary, so the rest is inferred from the germline J gene. The V gene is TRBV2, the J gene TRBJ1-1; 8 nucleotides agree with TRBD1. This CDR3 contains 13 residues. Germline trimming cut 4 bases from V and 6 bases from J; bases unmatched to any gene: 4. CDR1 is SNHLY and CDR2 is FYNNEI in the germline V gene. Incomplete CDR3 DNA: TGTGCCAGCAGTGGTTCAGGGGGCGCTGAA. Amino acids: CASSGSGGAE. The full CDR3 sequence reads CASSGSGGAEAFF.

A word on this clone: The read is 3 residues too short to cover the CDR3 end, so that end is filled in from the germline J gene. The V call is TRBV6-1, the J call TRBJ1-2, with TRBD1 matching over 9 bases. With V trimmed by 3 bases and J by 4 bases, 6 bases remained unmatched. CDR3 length: 15 residues. In germline, CDR1 is MNHNS, CDR2 SASEGT. Partial CDR3 DNA: TGTGCCAGCAGTGAGTTGGGACAGGGATTCTATGGC. This translates into CASSELGQGFYG. The full CDR3 reads CASSELGQGFYGYTF.

As to this clone: The DNA ends 3 residues before the CDR3 does, and the rest of the CDR3 is filled in from the germline J gene. The J gene is TRBJ2-7, the V gene TRBV5-8; D is undetermined. From germline, CDR1 is SGHTS and CDR2 YDEGEE. This CDR3 spans 13 amino acids. V dropped 1 base and J dropped 3 bases, with 8 bases sitting between them. CDR3 bases read: TGTGCCAGCAGCTTGTATGGCGGCTACGAG. Translating it yields CASSLYGGYE. The CDR3 reads in full as CASSLYGGYEQYF.

On this clone itself: The sequenced fragment ends 3 residues before the CDR3 boundary, so the rest is inferred from the germline J gene. This chain links TRBV18 with TRBJ2-7, with 7 bases matching TRBD2. The V and J ends lost 3 bases and 4 bases, in that order; junction bases with no gene match: 3. Germline lookup yields CDR1 KGHSH and CDR2 LQKENI. This CDR3 contains 13 residues. The CDR3 DNA, read in part, is TGTGCCAGCTCACCTGCAGCGGGATACGAG. Translation: CASSPAAGYE. The full CDR3 protein is CASSPAAGYEQYF.

In regard to this clone: The CDR3 goes on 3 residues after the read ends, and that part is filled in from the germline J gene. The chain employs TRBV6-1 and TRBJ2-1; 10 bases agree with TRBD1. The CDR3 length is 16 residues. V lost 4 bases to trimming and J lost 4 bases; unmatched junction nucleotides: 7. Per the germline V gene, CDR1 is MNHNS and CDR2 is SASEGT. CDR3 region: CASSAPAGQGYNEQFF. The sequenced CDR3 bases are TGTGCCAGCAGTGCCCCGGCGGGACAGGGGTACAATGAG.

In the case of this clone: The junction shows a germline mismatch at one end, possibly a read error. The CDR3 end falls 3 residues outside the read, so it is completed with the germline J gene. The V and J genes are TRBV18 and TRBJ1-2; D gene unclear. This CDR3 has 14 residues. Germline V gene lookup returns CDR1 KGHSH and CDR2 LQKENI. The CDR3 loop is CACSPIGPNYGYTF. The sequenced part of the CDR3 DNA is TGTGCCTGCTCACCGATAGGCCCCAACTATGGT.

As concerns this clone: The read falls 3 residues short of the CDR3 end, and the missing part is taken from the germline J gene. The chain uses TRBV19 and TRBJ2-3, with 7 bases fitting TRBD1. CDR1 is LNHDA and CDR2 is SQIVND in the germline V gene (reference sequence). The CDR3 extends over 14 amino acids. CDR3 DNA (partial): TGTGCCAGTAGGCAGCCGGGACAGCAAGAGACG. Amino acid sequence: CASRQPGQQET. Given in full, the CDR3 is CASRQPGQQETQYF.

Details on this clone: Sequencing ends 3 residues short of the CDR3 end; the germline J gene provides the rest. This chain links TRBV7-9 with TRBJ2-2, with D tentatively TRBD1 (5 bases). Trimming removed 3 bases from V and 0 bases from J, with 8 bases in between. CDR1 and CDR2 from the germline V gene are SEHNR and FQNEAQ (reference sequence). The CDR3 has 15 amino acids. CDR3: CASSFSRANTGELFF. The part of the CDR3 DNA that was read is TGTGCCAGCAGCTTTAGCAGGGCGAACACCGGGGAG.